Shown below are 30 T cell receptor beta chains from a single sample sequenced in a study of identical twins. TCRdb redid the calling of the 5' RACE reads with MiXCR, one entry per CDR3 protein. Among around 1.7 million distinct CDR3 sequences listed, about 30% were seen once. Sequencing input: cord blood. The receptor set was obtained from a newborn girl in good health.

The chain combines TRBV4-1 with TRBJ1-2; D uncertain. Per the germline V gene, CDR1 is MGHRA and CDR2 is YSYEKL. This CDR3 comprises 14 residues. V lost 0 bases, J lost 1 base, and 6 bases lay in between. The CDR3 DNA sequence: TGCGCCAGCAGCCAAGACGGGGTTAACTATGGCTACACCTTC. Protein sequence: CASSQDGVNYGYTF.

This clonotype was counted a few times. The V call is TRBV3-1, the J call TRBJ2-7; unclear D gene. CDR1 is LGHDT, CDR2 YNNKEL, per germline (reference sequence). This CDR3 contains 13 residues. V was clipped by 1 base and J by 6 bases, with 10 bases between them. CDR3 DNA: TGTGCCAGCAGCCAAGTCTCTCGCGGCGAGCAGTACTTC. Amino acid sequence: CASSQVSRGEQYF.

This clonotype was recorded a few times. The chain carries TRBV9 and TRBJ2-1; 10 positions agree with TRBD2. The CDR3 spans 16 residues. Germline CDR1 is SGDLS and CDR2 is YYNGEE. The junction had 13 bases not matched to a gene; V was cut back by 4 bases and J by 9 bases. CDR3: CASSPVLAGGGGEQFF. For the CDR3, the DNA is TGTGCCAGCAGCCCGGTTTTAGCGGGAGGTGGAGGTGAGCAGTTCTTC. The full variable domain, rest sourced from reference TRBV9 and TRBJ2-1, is DSGVTQTPKHLITATGQRVTLRCSPRSGDLSVYWYQQSLDQGLQFLIQYYNGEERAKGNILERFSAQQFPDLHSELNLSSLELGDSALYFCASSPVLAGGGGEQFFGPGTRLTVL.

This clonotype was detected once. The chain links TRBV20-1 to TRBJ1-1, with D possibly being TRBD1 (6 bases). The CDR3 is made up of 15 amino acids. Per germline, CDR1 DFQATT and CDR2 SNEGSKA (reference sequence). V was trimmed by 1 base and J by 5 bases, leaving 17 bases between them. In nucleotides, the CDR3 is TGCAGTGCTAGAGCCCCACAGGGAGATGGAACTGAAGCTTTCTTT. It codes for CSARAPQGDGTEAFF.

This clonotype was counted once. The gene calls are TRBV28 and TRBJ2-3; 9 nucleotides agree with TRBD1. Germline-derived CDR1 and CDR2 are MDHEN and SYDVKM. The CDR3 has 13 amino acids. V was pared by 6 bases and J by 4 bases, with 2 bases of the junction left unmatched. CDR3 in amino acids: CASRNRGPDTQYF. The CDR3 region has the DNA TGTGCCAGCAGGAACAGGGGGCCAGATACGCAGTATTTT.

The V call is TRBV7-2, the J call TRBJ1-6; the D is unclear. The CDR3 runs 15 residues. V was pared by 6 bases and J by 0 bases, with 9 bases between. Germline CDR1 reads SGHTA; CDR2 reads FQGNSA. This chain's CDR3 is CASRITSSYNSPLHF. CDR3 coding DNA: TGTGCCAGCAGAATAACCAGCTCCTATAATTCACCCCTCCACTTT. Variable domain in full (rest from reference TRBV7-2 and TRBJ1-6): GAGVSQSPSNKVTEKGKDVELRCDPISGHTALYWYRQSLGQGLEFLIYFQGNSAPDKSGLPSDRFSAERTGGSVSTLTIQRTQQEDSAVYLCASRITSSYNSPLHFGNGTRLTVT.

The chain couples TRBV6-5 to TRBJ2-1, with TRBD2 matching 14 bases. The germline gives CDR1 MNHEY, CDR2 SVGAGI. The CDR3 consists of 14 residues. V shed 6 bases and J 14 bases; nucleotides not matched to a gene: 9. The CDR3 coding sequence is TGTGCCAGCAGGAGACCGGGACTAGCGGGAGCTGAGTTCTTC. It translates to CASRRPGLAGAEFF.

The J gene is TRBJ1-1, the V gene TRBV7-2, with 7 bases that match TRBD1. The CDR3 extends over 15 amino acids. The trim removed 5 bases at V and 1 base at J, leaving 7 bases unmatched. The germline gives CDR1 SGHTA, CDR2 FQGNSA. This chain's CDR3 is CASSTWTGSNTEAFF. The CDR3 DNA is TGTGCCAGCAGCACCTGGACAGGTTCGAACACTGAAGCTTTCTTT.

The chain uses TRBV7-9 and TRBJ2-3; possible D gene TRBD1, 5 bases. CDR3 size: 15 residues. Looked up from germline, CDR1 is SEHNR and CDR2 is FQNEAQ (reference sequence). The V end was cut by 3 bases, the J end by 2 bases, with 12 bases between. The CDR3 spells CASSLGQTDTDTQYF. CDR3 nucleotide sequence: TGTGCCAGCAGCTTGGGGCAGACAGACACAGATACGCAGTATTTT.

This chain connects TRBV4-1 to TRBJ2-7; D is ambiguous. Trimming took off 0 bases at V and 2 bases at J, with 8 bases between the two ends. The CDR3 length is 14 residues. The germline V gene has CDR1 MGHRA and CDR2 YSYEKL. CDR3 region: CASSQDAAAYEQYF. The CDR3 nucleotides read TGCGCCAGCAGCCAAGATGCGGCAGCCTACGAGCAGTACTTC.

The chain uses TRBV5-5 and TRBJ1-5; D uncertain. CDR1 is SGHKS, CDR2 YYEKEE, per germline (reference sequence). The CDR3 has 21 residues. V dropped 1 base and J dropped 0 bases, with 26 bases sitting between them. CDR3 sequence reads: CASSLYPARLVPLYSNQPQHF. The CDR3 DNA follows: TGTGCCAGCAGCTTGTATCCGGCGCGACTCGTCCCATTATATAGCAATCAGCCCCAGCATTTT.

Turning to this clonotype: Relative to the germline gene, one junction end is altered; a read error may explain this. Here the CDR3 reads CASSLVRAGGTGAFF. For the CDR3, the DNA is TGCGCCAGCAGCTTGGTAAGGGCAGGAGGGACTGGAGCTTTCTTT. V and J are TRBV5-1 and TRBJ1-1; D perhaps matches TRBD1 (5 bases). The CDR3 spans 15 residues. Germline assignment: CDR1 SGHRS and CDR2 YFSETQ.

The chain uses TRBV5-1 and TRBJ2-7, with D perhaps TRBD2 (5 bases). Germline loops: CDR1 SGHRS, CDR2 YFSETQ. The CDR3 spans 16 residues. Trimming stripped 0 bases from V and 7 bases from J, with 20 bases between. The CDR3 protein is CASSLGRLAVYNEQYF. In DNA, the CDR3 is TGCGCCAGCAGCTTGGGTCGGCTAGCAGTATACAATGAGCAGTACTTC.

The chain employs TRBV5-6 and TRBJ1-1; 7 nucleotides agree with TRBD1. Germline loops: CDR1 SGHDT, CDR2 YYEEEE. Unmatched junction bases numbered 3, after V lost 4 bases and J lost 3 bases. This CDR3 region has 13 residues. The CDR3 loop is CASSIDRDTEAFF. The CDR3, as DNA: TGTGCCAGCAGCATTGACAGGGACACTGAAGCTTTCTTT.

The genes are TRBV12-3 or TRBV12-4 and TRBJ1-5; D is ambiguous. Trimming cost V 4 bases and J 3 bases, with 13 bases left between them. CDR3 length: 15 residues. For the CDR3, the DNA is TGTGCCAGCAGTTCCCGGAGGGAGGTCAATCAGCCCCAGCATTTT. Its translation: CASSSRREVNQPQHF.

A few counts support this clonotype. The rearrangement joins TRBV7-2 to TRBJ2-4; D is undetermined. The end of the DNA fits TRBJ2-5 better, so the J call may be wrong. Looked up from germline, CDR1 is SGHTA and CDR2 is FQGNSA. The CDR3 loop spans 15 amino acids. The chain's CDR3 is CASSLGHGFRETQYF. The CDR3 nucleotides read TGTGCCAGCAGCTTAGGGCATGGATTCCGGGAGACCCAGTACTTC.

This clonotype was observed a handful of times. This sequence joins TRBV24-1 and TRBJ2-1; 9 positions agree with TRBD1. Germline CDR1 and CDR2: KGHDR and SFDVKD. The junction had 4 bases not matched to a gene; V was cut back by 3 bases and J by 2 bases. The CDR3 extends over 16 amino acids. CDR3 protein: CATSDPRTGAYNEQFF. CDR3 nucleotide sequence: TGTGCCACCAGTGATCCAAGGACAGGGGCCTACAATGAGCAGTTCTTC.

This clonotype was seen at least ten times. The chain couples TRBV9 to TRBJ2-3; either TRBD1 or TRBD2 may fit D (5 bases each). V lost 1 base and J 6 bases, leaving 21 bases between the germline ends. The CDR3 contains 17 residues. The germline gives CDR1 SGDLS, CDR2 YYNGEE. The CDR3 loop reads CASSVFWSGPLADTQYF. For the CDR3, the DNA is TGTGCCAGCAGCGTATTCTGGTCGGGACCCCTCGCGGATACGCAGTATTTT.

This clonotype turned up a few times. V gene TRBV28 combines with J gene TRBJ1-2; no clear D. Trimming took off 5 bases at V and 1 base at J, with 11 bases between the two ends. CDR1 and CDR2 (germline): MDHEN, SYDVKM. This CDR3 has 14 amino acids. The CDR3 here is CASSKEGLNYGYTF. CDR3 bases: TGTGCCAGCAGTAAGGAGGGTCTTAACTATGGCTACACCTTC.

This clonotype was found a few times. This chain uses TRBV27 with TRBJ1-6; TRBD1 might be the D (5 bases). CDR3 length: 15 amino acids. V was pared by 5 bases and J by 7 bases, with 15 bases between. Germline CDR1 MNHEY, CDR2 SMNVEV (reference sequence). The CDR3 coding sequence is TGTGCCAGCAGTCGGTGGGACGGGGGGAATTCACCCCTCCACTTT. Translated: CASSRWDGGNSPLHF.

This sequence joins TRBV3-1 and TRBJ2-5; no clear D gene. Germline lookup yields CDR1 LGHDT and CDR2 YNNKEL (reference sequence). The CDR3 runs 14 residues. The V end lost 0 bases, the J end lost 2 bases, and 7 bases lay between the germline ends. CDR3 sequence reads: CASSQENWQETQYF. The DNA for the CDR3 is TGTGCCAGCAGCCAAGAAAACTGGCAAGAGACCCAGTACTTC.

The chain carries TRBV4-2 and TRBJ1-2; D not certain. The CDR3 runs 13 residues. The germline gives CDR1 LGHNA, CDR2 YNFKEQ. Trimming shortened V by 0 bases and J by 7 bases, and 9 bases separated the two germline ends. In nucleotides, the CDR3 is TGTGCCAGCAGCCAAGATACCCGTGGTGGCTACACCTTC. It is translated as CASSQDTRGGYTF.

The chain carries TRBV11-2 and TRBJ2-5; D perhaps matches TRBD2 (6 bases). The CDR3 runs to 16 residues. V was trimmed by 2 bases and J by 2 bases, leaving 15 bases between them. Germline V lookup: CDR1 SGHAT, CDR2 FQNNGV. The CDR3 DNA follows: TGTGCCAGCAGCTTATCACGGGACTCCCGACAAGAGACCCAGTACTTC. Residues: CASSLSRDSRQETQYF.

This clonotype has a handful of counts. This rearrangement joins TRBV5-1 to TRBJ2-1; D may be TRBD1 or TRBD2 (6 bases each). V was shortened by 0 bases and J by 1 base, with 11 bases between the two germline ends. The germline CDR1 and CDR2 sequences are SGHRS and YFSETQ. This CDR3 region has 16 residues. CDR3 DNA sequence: TGCGCCAGCAGCTTGGGGGGGGCCGAGTCCTACAATGAGCAGTTCTTC. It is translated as CASSLGGAESYNEQFF.

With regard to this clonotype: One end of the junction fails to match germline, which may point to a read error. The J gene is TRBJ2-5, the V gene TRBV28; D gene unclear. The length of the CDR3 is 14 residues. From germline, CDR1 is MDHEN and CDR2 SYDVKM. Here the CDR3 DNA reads TGCGCCAGCACCCCGAAATGGAGACAAGAGACCCAGTACTTC. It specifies CASTPKWRQETQYF.

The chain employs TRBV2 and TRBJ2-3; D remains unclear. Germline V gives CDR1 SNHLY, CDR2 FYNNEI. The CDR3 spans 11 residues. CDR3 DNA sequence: TGTGATACGGCGCGCACAGATACGCAGTATTTT. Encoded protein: CDTARTDTQYF.

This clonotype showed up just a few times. CDR3 nucleotide sequence: TGTGCCAGCAGTGACGGGCAGCGTACCTACGAGCAGTACTTC. Residues: CASSDGQRTYEQYF. This chain uses TRBV2 with TRBJ2-7; D is ambiguous. Germline V CDR1 and CDR2: SNHLY, FYNNEI. There are 14 residues in the CDR3. The V gene lost 3 bases and the J gene lost 2 bases, with 11 bases spanning the gap.

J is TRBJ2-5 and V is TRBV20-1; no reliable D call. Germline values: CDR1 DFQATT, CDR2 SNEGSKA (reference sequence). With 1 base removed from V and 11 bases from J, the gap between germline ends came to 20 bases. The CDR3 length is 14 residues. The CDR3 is CSARGYQRSNEQYF. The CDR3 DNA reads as TGCAGTGCTAGAGGTTATCAGCGAAGCAATGAGCAGTACTTC.

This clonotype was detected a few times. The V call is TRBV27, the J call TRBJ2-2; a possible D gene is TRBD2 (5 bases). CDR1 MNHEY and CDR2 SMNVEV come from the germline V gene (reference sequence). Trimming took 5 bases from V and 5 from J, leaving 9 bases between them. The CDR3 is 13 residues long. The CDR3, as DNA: TGTGCCAGCAGTCTGTGGGAGACCGGGGAGCTGTTTTTT. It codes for CASSLWETGELFF.

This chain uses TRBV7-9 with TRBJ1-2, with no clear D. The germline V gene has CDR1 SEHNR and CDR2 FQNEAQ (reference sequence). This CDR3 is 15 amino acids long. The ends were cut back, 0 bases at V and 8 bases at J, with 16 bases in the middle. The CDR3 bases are TGTGCCAGCAGCTTAGCGGTATCGAGGATTCGAGGCTACACCTTC. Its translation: CASSLAVSRIRGYTF. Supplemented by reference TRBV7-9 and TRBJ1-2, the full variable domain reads DTGVSQNPRHKITKRGQNVTFRCDPISEHNRLYWYRQTLGQGPEFLTYFQNEAQLEKSRLLSDRFSAERPKGSFSTLEIQRTEQGDSAMYLCASSLAVSRIRGYTFGSGTRLTVV.